This TCR beta chain was sequenced during a study of cytomegalovirus exposure and HLA in healthy donors. Concerning this clone itself: No antigen is known for it.

The study, taken as a whole, reports: HLA restriction was apparent for most CMV-associated TCR beta chains in a later analysis.

PCR amplification relied on 60 Vbeta primers (plus 13 Jbeta primers). Sequencing was performed with immunoSEQ multiplex PCR; in TCRdb, only in-frame clones are kept and a portion is missing. The sample lists about 120,000 clones, 74% occurring once. The sample was PBMCs. This TCR derives from a woman in her 50s in good health and CMV-seropositive.

The CDR3 coding sequence is TGTGCCAGCAGCGCAACACTAGCGGGGGATTACAATGAGCAGTTCTTC. Amino acid sequence: CASSATLAGDYNEQFF. The chain uses TRBV7-9 and TRBJ2-1; 11 bases match TRBD2. The CDR3 contains 16 residues. Germline CDR1 reads SEHNR; CDR2 reads FQNEAQ (reference sequence). With 5 bases clipped from V and 4 bases from J, the junction kept 7 bases outside the gene matches.